This record looks at one T cell receptor beta chain sequence and its context. What antigen it recognizes has not been identified. Per-base qualities were not stored, and no clone one base away is much larger. These data are taken from a study of blood T cell repertoires in COVID-19 (dated by TCRdb to the early 2020s). Broadly, across the study: Collaborator samples came from the United States, Italy and Spain and covered acute and convalescent phases of COVID-19. A freely available public database, intended as a resource for researchers studying the immune response to SARS-CoV-2, is where the repertoires were released. The dataset comprised deeply sampled blood TCRbeta repertoires from subjects exposed to, actively infected with, or recovered from COVID-19. Sample metadata almost always included a de-identified subject ID, COVID-19 status, age in years and sex. HLA class I and class II types, where available, came from metadata supplied by the sample provider rather than from assay-based typing. The prospective study material was composed of cDNA or gDNA derived from T cells, B-cell-depleted T cells, or PBMCs. The samples were drawn from the first 160 participants of the ongoing ImmuneRACE study and from about 1,200 subjects provided by 6 global collaborators.

From the cysteine through the phenylalanine, the CDR3 covers 14 amino acids. CDR3 DNA only is kept here, 42 bases in frame from base 1. The germline V end is reduced by 4 bases and the J end by 7 bases; junction bases left unmatched: 5. The germline V gene yields MNHEY for CDR1 and SVGEGT for CDR2. The collaborating institutions used their own protocols to collect whole blood in K2EDTA tubes. For TCRbeta analysis, collaborators shipped samples as frozen whole blood, isolated PBMCs, or DNA extracted from either of those sample types. The immunoSEQ Assay, a bias-controlled multiplex PCR, was used to amplify TCRbeta CDR3 regions from genomic DNA. The study's processing was this. The number of nucleated cells in each sample was estimated by amplification of reference gene primers within the assay. Sequence reads were collapsed and filtered to measure the absolute abundance of every unique TCRbeta CDR3 rearrangement. For each sample, productive Simpson clonality was calculated as the square root of Simpson's diversity index over productive rearrangements. The immuneACCESS repertoire file appears here via TCRdb, limited to in-frame rearrangements. These files lack a portion of the clones; in checked studies, under half of the deficit traces to unresolved V genes, and the cause of the others is not known. The DNA gave D and trimming, while V, J and clone size come from that table. Recorded for this sample are tens of thousands of clones; about 91% of them occurred a single time. Of the sample, 2% to 2.5% is held by the ten largest clones.

What the research found in general, with its limitations: The amount of clinical and demographic metadata varied by source and participant and was provided uncurated.

The sample taken for sequencing was peripheral blood. This clonotype was sampled from a human donor with active COVID-19. The donor label of this sample is uncertain. The V and J segments used are TRBV6-2 or TRBV6-3 and TRBJ2-1, and TRBD2 matches 9 of the central bases. The DNA sequence is given as TGTGCCAGCAGTTCGGGACTAGCCGGGAATGAGCAGTTCTTC. This translates into CASSSGLAGNEQFF.